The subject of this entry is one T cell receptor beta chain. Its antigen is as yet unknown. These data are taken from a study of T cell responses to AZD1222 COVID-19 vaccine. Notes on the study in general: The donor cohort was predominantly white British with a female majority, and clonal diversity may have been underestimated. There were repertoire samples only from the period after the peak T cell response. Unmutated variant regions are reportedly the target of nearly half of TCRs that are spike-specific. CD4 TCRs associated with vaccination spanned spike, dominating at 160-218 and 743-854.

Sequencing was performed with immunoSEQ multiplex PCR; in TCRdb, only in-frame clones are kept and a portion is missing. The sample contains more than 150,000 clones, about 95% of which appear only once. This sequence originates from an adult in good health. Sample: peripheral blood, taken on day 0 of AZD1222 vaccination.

The CDR3 DNA reads TGTGCCAGTACCTTACTTCGACAGGGCGGGAAACTGTTTTTT. It encodes CASTLLRQGGKLFF. The chain carries TRBV19 and TRBJ1-4, with 7 nucleotides matching TRBD1. Losses at the gene ends were 7 bases for V and 11 bases for J; bases not matched to a gene: 13. Germline CDR1 is LNHDA and CDR2 is SQIVND (reference sequence). The CDR3 sequence is 14 residues long.